Presented here are 8 T cell receptor beta chains from one specimen sequenced in a study of blood T cell repertoires in COVID-19. The data were produced by immunoSEQ multiplex PCR, yet TCRdb's version contains in-frame clones alone and is incomplete. The sample holds fewer than 110,000 clones, about 89% seen once. Sequenced: peripheral blood. Every receptor here comes from a woman in her fifties or sixties with acute or convalescent COVID-19.

The V and J genes are TRBV6-6 and TRBJ2-7; 9 bases match TRBD2. J lost 6 bases, V lost 2 bases, and 2 bases had no gene match. The V gene's germline CDR1 is MNHNY and CDR2 SVGAGI (reference sequence). This CDR3 has 13 residues. In DNA, the CDR3 is TGTGCCAGCAGTTACGGGACTAGCAGCGAGCAGTACGTC. It yields the protein CASSYGTSSEQYV.

V and J are TRBV6-5 and TRBJ2-1; 9 nucleotides line up with TRBD2. Germline CDR1 MNHEY, CDR2 SVGAGI. V lost 0 bases, J lost 7 bases, and 7 bases stayed unmatched. This CDR3 spans 16 amino acids. The CDR3 bases are TGTGCCAGCAGTTACTCTCTCGCGGGAGGGCAGAATGAGCAGTTCTTC. It codes for CASSYSLAGGQNEQFF.

V usage is TRBV28 and J usage is TRBJ2-3, with 7 bases that match TRBD2. The germline V gene encodes CDR1 MDHEN and CDR2 SYDVKM. With 10 bases clipped from V and 0 bases from J, the junction kept 7 bases outside the gene matches. The length of the CDR3 is 14 residues. CDR3: CATSSGGSTDTQYF. The CDR3 coding sequence is TGTGCCACCTCTAGCGGAGGGAGCACAGATACGCAGTATTTT.

This rearrangement joins TRBV6-5 to TRBJ2-7; D is possibly TRBD2 (5 bases). CDR1 is MNHEY and CDR2 is SVGAGI in the germline V gene. Trimming took off 5 bases at V and 0 bases at J, with 14 bases between the two ends. CDR3 length: 15 amino acids. The CDR3, as DNA: TGTGCCAGCAGTCCTGCGGGTGTGGGCTCCTACGAGCAGTACGTC. It encodes CASSPAGVGSYEQYV.

This rearrangement joins TRBV12-3 or TRBV12-4 to TRBJ1-5, with TRBD1 identical over 7 bases. The J segment lost 6 bases and the V segment lost 3 bases, leaving 2 bases of the junction unmatched. The CDR3 has 13 amino acids. CDR3 region: CASSLAGGQPQHF. The CDR3 DNA reads TGTGCCAGCAGTTTGGCAGGGGGTCAGCCCCAGCATTTT.

The rearrangement uses TRBV29-1 and TRBJ1-2; D ambiguous. Germline CDR1 and CDR2: SQVTM and ANQGSEA. Trimming left V 6 bases short and J 2 bases short, with 13 bases between. CDR3 length: 13 residues. The DNA for the CDR3 is TGCAGCGTCCAACCCCGGGGAAACTATGGCTACACCTTC. Translated: CSVQPRGNYGYTF. Using reference TRBV29-1 and TRBJ1-2 for the parts outside the CDR3, the full variable domain is SAVISQKPSRDICQRGTSLTIQCQVDSQVTMMFWYRQQPGQSLTLIATANQGSEATYESGFVIDKFPISRPNLTFSTLTVSNMSPEDSSIYLCSVQPRGNYGYTFGSGTRLTVV.

This sequence joins TRBV11-2 and TRBJ1-5; D perhaps matches TRBD1 (6 bases). This CDR3 contains 15 residues. Germline assignment: CDR1 SGHAT and CDR2 FQNNGV. The ends were cut back, 5 bases at V and 7 bases at J, with 18 bases in the middle. The CDR3 protein is CASSQGTRTGQPQHF. The CDR3 nucleotides are TGTGCCAGCAGCCAAGGGACACGGACGGGCCAGCCCCAGCATTTT.

The rearrangement uses TRBV11-2 and TRBJ1-1; no clear D gene. Trimming took 0 bases from V and 3 from J, leaving 5 bases between them. CDR1 and CDR2 from the germline V gene are SGHAT and FQNNGV. The CDR3 covers 13 residues. The CDR3 sequence is CASSLERDTEAFF. The DNA of the CDR3 is TGTGCCAGCAGCTTAGAACGGGACACTGAAGCTTTCTTT.